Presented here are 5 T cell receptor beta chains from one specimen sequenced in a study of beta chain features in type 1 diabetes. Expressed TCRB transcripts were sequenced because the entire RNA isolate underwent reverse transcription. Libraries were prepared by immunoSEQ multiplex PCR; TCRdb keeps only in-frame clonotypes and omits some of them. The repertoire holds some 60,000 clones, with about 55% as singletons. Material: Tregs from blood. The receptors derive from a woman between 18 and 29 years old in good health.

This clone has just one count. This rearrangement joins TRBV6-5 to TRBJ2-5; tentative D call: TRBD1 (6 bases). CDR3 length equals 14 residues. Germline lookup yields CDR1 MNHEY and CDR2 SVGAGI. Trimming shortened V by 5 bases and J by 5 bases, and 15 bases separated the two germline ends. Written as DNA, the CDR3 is TGTGCCAGCAGTCCCAGGGGTTCTAAGGAGACCCAGTACTTC. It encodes CASSPRGSKETQYF.

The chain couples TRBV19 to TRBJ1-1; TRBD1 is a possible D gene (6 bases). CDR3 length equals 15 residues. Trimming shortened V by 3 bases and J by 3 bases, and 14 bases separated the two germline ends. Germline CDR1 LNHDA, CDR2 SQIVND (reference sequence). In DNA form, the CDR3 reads TGTGCCAGTAGTATGCTTGTGGGGGCCCACACTGAAGCTTTCTTT. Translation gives CASSMLVGAHTEAFF.

The CDR3 DNA reads TGTGCCAGCAGCTTGGCTGGTCAGGGGATGAGGAAGACCCAGTACTTC. Amino acid sequence: CASSLAGQGMRKTQYF. The rearrangement joins TRBV5-4 to TRBJ2-5; perhaps TRBD1 as D (6 bases). The CDR3 is 16 residues long. V gave up 0 bases and J gave up 6 bases, with 18 bases separating them. Germline CDR1 and CDR2: SGHNT and YYREEE (reference sequence).

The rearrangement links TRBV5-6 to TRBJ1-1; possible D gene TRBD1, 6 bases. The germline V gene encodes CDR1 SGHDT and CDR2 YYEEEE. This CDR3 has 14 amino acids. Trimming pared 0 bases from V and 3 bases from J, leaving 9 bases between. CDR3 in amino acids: CASSLGQEDTEAFF. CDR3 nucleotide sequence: TGTGCCAGCAGCTTGGGACAGGAGGACACTGAAGCTTTCTTT.

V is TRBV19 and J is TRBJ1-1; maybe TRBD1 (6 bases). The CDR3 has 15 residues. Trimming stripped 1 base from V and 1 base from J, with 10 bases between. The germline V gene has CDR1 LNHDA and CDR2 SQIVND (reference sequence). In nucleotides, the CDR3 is TGTGCCAGTAGTATAGGTCAGGGGAGGAACACTGAAGCTTTCTTT. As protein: CASSIGQGRNTEAFF.